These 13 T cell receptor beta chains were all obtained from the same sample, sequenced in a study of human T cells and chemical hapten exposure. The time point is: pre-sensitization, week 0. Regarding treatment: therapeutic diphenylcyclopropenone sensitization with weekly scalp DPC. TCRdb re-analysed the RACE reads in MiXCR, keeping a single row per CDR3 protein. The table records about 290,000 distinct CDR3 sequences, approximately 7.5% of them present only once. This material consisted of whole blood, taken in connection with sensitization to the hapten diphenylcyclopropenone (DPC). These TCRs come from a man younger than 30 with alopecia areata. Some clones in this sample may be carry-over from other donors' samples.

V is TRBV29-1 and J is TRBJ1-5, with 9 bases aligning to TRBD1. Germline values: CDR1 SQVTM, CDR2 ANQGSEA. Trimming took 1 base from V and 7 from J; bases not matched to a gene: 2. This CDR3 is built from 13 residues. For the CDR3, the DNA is TGCAGCGTTGAAGCGACAGGGGGACAGCCCCAGCATTTT. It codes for CSVEATGGQPQHF.

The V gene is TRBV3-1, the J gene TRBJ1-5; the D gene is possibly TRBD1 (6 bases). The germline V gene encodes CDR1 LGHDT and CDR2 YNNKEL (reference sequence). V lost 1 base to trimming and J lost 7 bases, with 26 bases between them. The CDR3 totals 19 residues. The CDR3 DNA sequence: TGTGCCAGCAGCCAAGGGGAAGTGGGATGGCCCAGGGGTAGCCAGCCCCAGCATTTT. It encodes CASSQGEVGWPRGSQPQHF.

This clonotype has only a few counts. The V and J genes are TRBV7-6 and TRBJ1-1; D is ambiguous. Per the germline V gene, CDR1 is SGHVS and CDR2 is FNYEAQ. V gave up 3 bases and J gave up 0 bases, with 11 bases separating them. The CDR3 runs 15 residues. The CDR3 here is CASSLSLGMNTEAFF. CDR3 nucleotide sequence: TGTGCCAGCAGCTTGAGCCTAGGGATGAACACTGAAGCTTTCTTT.

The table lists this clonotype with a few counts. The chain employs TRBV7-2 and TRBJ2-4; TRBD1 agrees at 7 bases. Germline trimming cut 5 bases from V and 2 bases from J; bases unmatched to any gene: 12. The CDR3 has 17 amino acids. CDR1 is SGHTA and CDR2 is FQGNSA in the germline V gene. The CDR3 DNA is TGTGCCAGCAGCCGTGGGACAGAGGTGATGACCAAAAACATTCAGTACTTC. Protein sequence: CASSRGTEVMTKNIQYF.

The CDR3 coding sequence is TGTGCCAGCAGCCCGACACTCGAGAACACTGAAGCTTTCTTT. Protein: CASSPTLENTEAFF. This chain joins TRBV7-2 and TRBJ1-1; D is ambiguous. V lost 5 bases and J 1 base, leaving 11 bases between the germline ends. The germline CDR1 and CDR2 sequences are SGHTA and FQGNSA. This CDR3 has 14 amino acids.

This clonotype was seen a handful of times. CDR3 sequence: CASSVGEQGKNTIYF. The CDR3 DNA is TGTGCCAGCAGCGTCGGGGAACAGGGGAAAAACACCATATATTTT. The chain uses TRBV9 and TRBJ1-3, with 7 positions matching TRBD1. The CDR3 contains 15 residues. The ends lost 2 bases at V and 6 bases at J; junction bases unmatched: 8. Germline CDR1 and CDR2: SGDLS and YYNGEE. Complete variable domain (other parts from reference TRBV9 and TRBJ1-3): DSGVTQTPKHLITATGQRVTLRCSPRSGDLSVYWYQQSLDQGLQFLIQYYNGEERAKGNILERFSAQQFPDLHSELNLSSLELGDSALYFCASSVGEQGKNTIYFGEGSWLTVV.

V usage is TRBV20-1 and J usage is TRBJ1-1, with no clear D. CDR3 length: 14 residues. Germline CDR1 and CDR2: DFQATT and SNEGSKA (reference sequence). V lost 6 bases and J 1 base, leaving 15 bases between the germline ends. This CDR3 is CSAPLPPANTEAFF. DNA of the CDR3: TGCAGTGCCCCTCTACCCCCAGCGAACACTGAAGCTTTCTTT.

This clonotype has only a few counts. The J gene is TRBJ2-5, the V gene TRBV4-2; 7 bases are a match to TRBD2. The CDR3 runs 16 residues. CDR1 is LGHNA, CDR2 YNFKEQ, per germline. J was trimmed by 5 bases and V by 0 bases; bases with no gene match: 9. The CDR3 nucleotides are TGTGCCAGCAGCCAAGAAGGGAGGGGTCGAATGGAGACCCAGTACTTC. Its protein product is CASSQEGRGRMETQYF.

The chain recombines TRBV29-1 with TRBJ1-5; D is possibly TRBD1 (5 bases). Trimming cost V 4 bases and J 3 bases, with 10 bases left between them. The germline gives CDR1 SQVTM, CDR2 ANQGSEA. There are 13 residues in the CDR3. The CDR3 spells CSVVQGYNQPQHF. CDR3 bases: TGCAGCGTTGTTCAGGGATACAATCAGCCCCAGCATTTT.

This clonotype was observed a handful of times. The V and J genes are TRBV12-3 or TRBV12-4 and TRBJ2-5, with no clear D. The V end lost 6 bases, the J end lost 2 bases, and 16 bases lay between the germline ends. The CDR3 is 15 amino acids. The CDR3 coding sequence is TGTGCCAGCAGCTCCGAGACTGGTTTTCAAGAGACCCAGTACTTC. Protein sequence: CASSSETGFQETQYF.

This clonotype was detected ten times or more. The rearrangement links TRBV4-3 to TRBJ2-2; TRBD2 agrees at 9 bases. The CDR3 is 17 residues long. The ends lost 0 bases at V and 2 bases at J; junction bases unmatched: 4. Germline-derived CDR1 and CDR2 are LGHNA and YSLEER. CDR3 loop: CASSQDRRGGNTGELFF. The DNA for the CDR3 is TGCGCCAGCAGCCAAGATAGGCGGGGGGGAAACACCGGGGAGCTGTTTTTT.

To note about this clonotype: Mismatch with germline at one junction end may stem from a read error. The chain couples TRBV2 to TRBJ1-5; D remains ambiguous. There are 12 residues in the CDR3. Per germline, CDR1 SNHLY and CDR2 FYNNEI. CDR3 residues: CASSEGVQSQHF. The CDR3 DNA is TGTGCCAGCAGTGAAGGGGTTCAGTCCCAGCATTTT. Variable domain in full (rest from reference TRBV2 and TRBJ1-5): EPEVTQTPSHQVTQMGQEVILRCVPISNHLYFYWYRQILGQKVEFLVSFYNNEISEKSEIFDDQFSVERPDGSNFTLKIRSTKLEDSAMYFCASSEGVQSQHFGDGTRLSIL.

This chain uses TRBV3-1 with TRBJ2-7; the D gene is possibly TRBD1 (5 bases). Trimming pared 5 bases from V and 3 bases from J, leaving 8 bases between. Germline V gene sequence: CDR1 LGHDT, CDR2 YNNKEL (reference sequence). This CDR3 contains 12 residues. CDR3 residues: CASSRGNYEQYF. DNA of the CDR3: TGTGCCAGCAGCAGGGGTAACTACGAGCAGTACTTC.